The 17 T cell receptor beta chains reported below all come from one sample, sequenced in a study of control samples from healthy donors and cancer patients. Repertoires were generated with immunoSEQ multiplex PCR, while TCRdb's copy carries only in-frame clones and drops some. The sample has around 150,000 clones; just over 85% are singletons. Sequenced material: blood. The receptors were gathered from a man aged 18-30 years in good health.

This sequence joins TRBV4-3 and TRBJ1-3; no reliable D call. V was clipped by 0 bases and J by 9 bases, with 21 bases between them. CDR1 is LGHNA, CDR2 YSLEER, per germline. The CDR3 runs 17 residues. The CDR3 reads CASSQDTGKASLGTIYF. CDR3 in DNA: TGCGCCAGCAGCCAAGATACCGGCAAAGCGTCACTAGGCACCATATATTTT.

This clone was counted a single time. Here the CDR3 reads CASSFSANYYGYTF. In nucleotides, the CDR3 is TGTGCCAGCAGCTTTTCAGCCAATTACTATGGCTACACCTTC. J is TRBJ1-2 and V is TRBV7-9; D uncertain. The V and J ends lost 3 bases and 3 bases respectively, with 11 bases between them. Germline V gives CDR1 SEHNR, CDR2 FQNEAQ (reference sequence). The CDR3 is made up of 14 amino acids.

V usage is TRBV4-3 and J usage is TRBJ1-2, with a possible D match to TRBD1 (5 bases). This CDR3 is 17 amino acids long. The germline V gene has CDR1 LGHNA and CDR2 YSLEER. The V end lost 5 bases, the J end lost 4 bases, and 23 bases lay between the germline ends. The CDR3 nucleotides read TGCGCCAGCAGCTACGGAATTTACACCAGGGAACCCTATGGCTACACCTTC. Translation: CASSYGIYTREPYGYTF.

V is TRBV7-2 and J is TRBJ1-4; TRBD1 agrees at 7 bases. This CDR3 is 17 amino acids long. Germline trimming cut 1 base from V and 0 bases from J; bases unmatched to any gene: 5. CDR1 and CDR2 from the germline V gene are SGHTA and FQGNSA. CDR3: CASSLGGTGATNEKLFF. The CDR3, as DNA: TGTGCCAGCAGCTTAGGGGGAACAGGGGCAACTAATGAAAAACTGTTTTTT.

V usage is TRBV7-9 and J usage is TRBJ2-1; TRBD1 agrees at 10 bases. The CDR3 has 17 amino acids. V dropped 0 bases and J dropped 8; count of bases not matched to a gene: 10. The V gene's germline CDR1 is SEHNR and CDR2 FQNEAQ (reference sequence). The CDR3: CASSLATGTGEVDEQFF. The DNA for the CDR3 is TGTGCCAGCAGCTTAGCTACCGGGACAGGGGAGGTGGATGAGCAGTTCTTC.

The chain combines TRBV7-9 with TRBJ2-3; 9 bases map to TRBD2. The CDR3 is made up of 17 amino acids. Germline lookup yields CDR1 SEHNR and CDR2 FQNEAQ (reference sequence). Trimming at V came to 1 base and at J to 1 base, leaving 6 bases not matched to a gene. CDR3 DNA: TGTGCCAGCAGCTTAGTTATAGCGGGGGCCCGCACAGATACGCAGTATTTT. It encodes CASSLVIAGARTDTQYF.

The chain recombines TRBV30 with TRBJ1-5, with unresolved D. V lost 0 bases and J 4 bases, leaving 4 bases between the germline ends. Germline CDR1 is GTSNPN and CDR2 is SVGIG (reference sequence). The CDR3 has 12 residues. Here the CDR3 reads CAWSVKNQPQHF. The CDR3, as DNA: TGTGCCTGGAGTGTAAAGAATCAGCCCCAGCATTTT.

This clone appeared a single time. The rearrangement joins TRBV27 to TRBJ1-2, with 7 bases aligning to TRBD1. The CDR3 is 13 residues long. Trimming removed 5 bases from V and 6 bases from J; junction bases left unmatched: 6. Germline values: CDR1 MNHEY, CDR2 SMNVEV (reference sequence). The CDR3 nucleotides are TGTGCCAGCAGTCGAACAGGGGCTGATGGCTACACCTTC. Protein sequence: CASSRTGADGYTF.

V gene TRBV4-3 combines with J gene TRBJ2-2; a possible D gene is TRBD2 (5 bases). The V gene's germline CDR1 is LGHNA and CDR2 YSLEER. V lost 0 bases and J lost 5, with 7 bases in between. The CDR3 runs to 14 residues. The CDR3 region is CASSQDPGTGELFF. The CDR3 bases are TGCGCCAGCAGCCAAGATCCGGGGACCGGGGAGCTGTTTTTT.

The chain recombines TRBV28 with TRBJ2-6, with D possibly TRBD1 on 6 matching bases. Germline lookup yields CDR1 MDHEN and CDR2 SYDVKM. Trimming took 4 bases from V and 2 from J, leaving 21 bases between them. The CDR3 has 19 amino acids. CDR3 nucleotide sequence: TGTGCCAGCAGTTCGCCCCGGTTGGGCAGGGGCCCTGGGGCCAACGTCCTGACTTTC. This gives the protein CASSSPRLGRGPGANVLTF.

The gene calls are TRBV11-1 and TRBJ2-1; 8 bases agree with TRBD2. The V and J ends lost 4 bases and 4 bases, in that order; junction bases with no gene match: 9. Germline V gene sequence: CDR1 SGHAT, CDR2 FQDESV (reference sequence). The CDR3 totals 16 residues. The CDR3 DNA reads as TGTGCCAGCAGCTCCCCGGGGGGGGCTCCTTACAATGAGCAGTTCTTC. Translation: CASSSPGGAPYNEQFF.

J is TRBJ1-4 and V is TRBV7-9, with D uncertain. The CDR3 has 13 residues. V lost 3 bases and J lost 0, with 2 bases in between. Germline V gene data show CDR1 as SEHNR and CDR2 as FQNEAQ (reference sequence). CDR3 region: CASSFTTNEKLFF. The CDR3 nucleotides are TGTGCCAGCAGCTTCACAACTAATGAAAAACTGTTTTTT.

The CDR3, as DNA: TGTGCCGGACTGACAGGGGGGAACACTGAAGCTTTCTTT. This sequence encodes CAGLTGGNTEAFF. This chain connects TRBV30 to TRBJ1-1, with 9 bases fitting TRBD1. V dropped 8 bases and J dropped 1; count of bases not matched to a gene: 5. The CDR3 is 13 residues long. CDR1 GTSNPN and CDR2 SVGIG come from the germline V gene (reference sequence).

J is TRBJ1-6 and V is TRBV4-1; D is uncertain. V lost 2 bases and J 12 bases, leaving 8 bases between the germline ends. Germline V gene lookup returns CDR1 MGHRA and CDR2 YSYEKL. The CDR3 has 12 amino acids. The CDR3 loop is CASSQPLGPLHF. The CDR3 DNA reads TGCGCCAGCAGCCAACCGTTGGGACCCCTCCACTTT.

J is TRBJ2-5 and V is TRBV6-5, with D perhaps assigned TRBD1 or TRBD2 (5 bases each). This CDR3 is built from 12 residues. CDR1 MNHEY and CDR2 SVGAGI come from the germline V gene. V was pared by 8 bases and J by 4 bases, with 11 bases between. The CDR3 loop reads CASGTAGETQYF. CDR3 nucleotide sequence: TGTGCCAGCGGGACGGCGGGAGAGACCCAGTACTTC.

A single count supports this clone. The chain uses TRBV3-1 (or the pseudogene TRBV3-2) and TRBJ2-4, with D perhaps matching TRBD2 (5 bases). V was pared by 0 bases and J by 6 bases, with 12 bases between. The CDR3 contains 15 residues. CDR1 and CDR2 (germline): LGHDT, YNNKEL (reference sequence). The chain's CDR3 is CASSQDLSGGNIQYF. The CDR3 DNA reads TGTGCCAGCAGCCAAGATTTGAGTGGAGGAAACATTCAGTACTTC.

The chain links TRBV3-1 (or the pseudogene TRBV3-2) to TRBJ2-5, with 13 bases matching TRBD2. The germline gives CDR1 LGHDT, CDR2 YNNKEL (reference sequence). J gave up 5 bases and V 8 bases, and 11 bases lay outside the gene matches. The length of the CDR3 is 16 residues. Written as DNA, the CDR3 is TGTGCCAGCGATCCGGGACTAGCGGGGCCCGGGGAGACCCAGTACTTC. Amino acid sequence: CASDPGLAGPGETQYF.